The sequence of this T cell receptor beta chain was determined in a study of glioma-infiltrating T cells after dendritic cell vaccination. Repertoires were generated with immunoSEQ multiplex PCR, while TCRdb's copy carries only in-frame clones and drops some. This table holds fewer than 85,000 clones, around 81% found once. V shed 4 bases and J shed 7 bases, with 14 bases lying between them. The CDR3 has 13 residues. Germline V gives CDR1 SGHDT, CDR2 YYEEEE. The TCR sequence derives from a human donor with glioblastoma. The chain couples TRBV5-6 to TRBJ1-1, with D maybe TRBD1 (6 bases). Sequenced material: blood, taken before dendritic cell vaccination. The DNA of the CDR3 is TGTGCCAGCAGCCACAGGGAACAGGGTGAAGCTTTCTTT. It encodes CASSHREQGEAFF.